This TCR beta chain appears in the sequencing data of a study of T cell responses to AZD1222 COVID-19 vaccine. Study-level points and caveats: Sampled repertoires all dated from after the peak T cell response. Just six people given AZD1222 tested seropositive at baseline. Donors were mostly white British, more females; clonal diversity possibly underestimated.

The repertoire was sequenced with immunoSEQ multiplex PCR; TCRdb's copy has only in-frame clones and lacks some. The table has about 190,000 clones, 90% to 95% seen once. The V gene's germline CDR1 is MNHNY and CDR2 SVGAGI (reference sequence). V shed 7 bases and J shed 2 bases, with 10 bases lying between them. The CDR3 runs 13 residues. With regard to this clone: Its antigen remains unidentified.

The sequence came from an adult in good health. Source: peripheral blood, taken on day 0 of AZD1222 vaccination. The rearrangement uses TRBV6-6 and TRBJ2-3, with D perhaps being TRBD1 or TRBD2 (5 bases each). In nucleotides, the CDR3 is TGTGCCAGCAAACGGGACCCCACAGATACGCAGTATTTT. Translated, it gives CASKRDPTDTQYF.